The source of this T cell receptor beta chain is a study of tumor and adjacent non-tumor tissue in lung cancer. V shed 4 bases and J 6 bases; nucleotides not matched to a gene: 6. Germline lookup yields CDR1 SGHDT and CDR2 YYEEEE. The CDR3 has 13 amino acids. RNA was extracted from bulk tissue without any cell sorting. This clonotype was found a few times. No conserved phenylalanine or tryptophan ends this CDR3, so it is likely a read error. Three rounds of nested PCR, following a modified ARM-PCR protocol, produced the TCRbeta library. TCRdb processed the multiplex PCR reads anew with MiXCR; each CDR3 protein has one entry. Of around 200,000 distinct CDR3 sequences in the sample, 71% were seen once.

The TCR was taken from a man in his sixties with non-small cell lung cancer. The V call is TRBV5-6, the J call TRBJ1-1, with 7 bases aligning to TRBD1. The sample consisted of lung tumor tissue. The CDR3 coding sequence is TGTGCCAGCAGCCACGGACAGGAGGCTGAAGCTTTCTTA. Translating it yields CASSHGQEAEAFL.